The 5 T cell receptor beta chains given below trace back to one sample, sequenced in a study of Graves' ophthalmopathy and Graves' hyperthyroidism. Amplified TCR beta CDR3 regions were obtained using RNA transcripts as template. First-round RT-PCR employed HTBI primers, with a second-round multiplex PCR after it. TCRdb analysed the multiplex PCR reads with MiXCR anew, one entry per CDR3 protein. The sample lists about 400,000 distinct CDR3 sequences; 15% were seen once. Sequencing was carried out using peripheral blood. Receptors were obtained from a woman aged 18-30 years with stable Graves' hyperthyroidism.

This clonotype showed up just a few times. The CDR3 DNA sequence: TGCAGCGTTGAAGTGGGGCGCGGGACTGAAGCTTTCTTT. This codes for CSVEVGRGTEAFF. The V call is TRBV29-1, the J call TRBJ1-1; the D gene is possibly TRBD1 (5 bases). V was clipped by 1 base and J by 5 bases, with 11 bases between them. The CDR3 extends over 13 amino acids. CDR1 is SQVTM and CDR2 is ANQGSEA in the germline V gene.

There are a few counts of this clonotype. V and J are TRBV29-1 and TRBJ1-3; D remains unclear. The germline V gene has CDR1 SQVTM and CDR2 ANQGSEA. The CDR3 runs to 12 residues. Trimming pared 4 bases from V and 4 bases from J, leaving 8 bases between. In DNA form, the CDR3 reads TGCAGCGTTGGAGGCGCGGGAAACACCATATATTTT. Its translation is CSVGGAGNTIYF.

In the case of this clonotype: The conserved phenylalanine or tryptophan is not found at the CDR3 terminus, so this likely reflects a read error. This sequence joins TRBV6-2 or TRBV6-3 and TRBJ1-1; possibly TRBD1 for D (5 bases). This CDR3 is 17 amino acids long. Trimming took off 10 bases at V and 5 bases at J, with 29 bases between the two ends. Looked up from germline, CDR1 is MNHEY and CDR2 is SVGEGT. CDR3 DNA sequence: TGTGCCACCGCCAAGACCAGGGCTCGGACCGCTTGGACTGAAGCTTTCGTT. Translating gives CATAKTRARTAWTEAFV.

There are many counts of this clonotype. The chain combines TRBV11-2 with TRBJ2-2; TRBD2 matches 10 bases. J gave up 7 bases and V 0 bases, and 8 bases lay outside the gene matches. This CDR3 contains 17 residues. The V gene's germline CDR1 is SGHAT and CDR2 FQNNGV. CDR3 in DNA: TGTGCCAGCAGCTTAGATTCAGCGGGGGGGCCGAGCGGGGAGCTGTTTTTT. It codes for CASSLDSAGGPSGELFF.

The J gene is TRBJ1-3, the V gene TRBV12-3 or TRBV12-4; 10 nucleotides match TRBD1. The V segment lost 6 bases and the J segment 7 bases; nucleotides outside the gene matches: 3. The CDR3 length is 13 residues. CDR3 sequence: CASREGQGNTIYF. The DNA for the CDR3 is TGTGCCAGCAGAGAGGGACAGGGGAACACCATATATTTT.